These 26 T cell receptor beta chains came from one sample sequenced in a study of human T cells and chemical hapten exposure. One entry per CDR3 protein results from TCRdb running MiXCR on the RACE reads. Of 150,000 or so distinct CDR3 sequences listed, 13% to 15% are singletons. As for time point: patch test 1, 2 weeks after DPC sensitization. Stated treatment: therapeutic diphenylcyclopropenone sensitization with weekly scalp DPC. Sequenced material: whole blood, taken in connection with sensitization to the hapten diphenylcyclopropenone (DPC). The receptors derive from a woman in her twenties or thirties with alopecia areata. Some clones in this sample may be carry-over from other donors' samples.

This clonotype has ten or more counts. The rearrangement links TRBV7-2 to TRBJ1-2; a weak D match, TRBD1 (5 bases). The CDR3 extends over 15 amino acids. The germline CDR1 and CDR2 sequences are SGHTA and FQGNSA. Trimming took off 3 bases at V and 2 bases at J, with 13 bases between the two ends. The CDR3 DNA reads TGTGCCAGCAGCTTGACCGTGACAGACAACTATGGCTACACCTTC. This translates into CASSLTVTDNYGYTF.

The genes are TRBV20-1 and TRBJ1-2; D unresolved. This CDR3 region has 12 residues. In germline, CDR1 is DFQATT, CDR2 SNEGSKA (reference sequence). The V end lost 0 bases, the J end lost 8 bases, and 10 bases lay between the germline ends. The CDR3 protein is CSARDGGSGYTF. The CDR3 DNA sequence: TGCAGTGCTAGAGATGGCGGCTCGGGCTACACCTTC.

The CDR3 reads CSARTGSEQYF. The CDR3 nucleotides read TGCAGTGCTAGAACAGGGAGCGAGCAGTACTTC. The J gene is TRBJ2-7, the V gene TRBV20-1; tentative D call: TRBD1 (6 bases). Germline assignment: CDR1 DFQATT and CDR2 SNEGSKA (reference sequence). The CDR3 is made up of 11 amino acids. Trimming pared 2 bases from V and 6 bases from J, leaving 8 bases between.

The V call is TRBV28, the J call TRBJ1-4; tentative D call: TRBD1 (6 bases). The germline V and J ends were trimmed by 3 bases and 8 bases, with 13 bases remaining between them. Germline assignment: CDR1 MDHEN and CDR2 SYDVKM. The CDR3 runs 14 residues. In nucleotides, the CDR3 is TGTGCCAGCAGTTTTGGTCAGGGGACAGAAAAACTGTTTTTT. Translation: CASSFGQGTEKLFF.

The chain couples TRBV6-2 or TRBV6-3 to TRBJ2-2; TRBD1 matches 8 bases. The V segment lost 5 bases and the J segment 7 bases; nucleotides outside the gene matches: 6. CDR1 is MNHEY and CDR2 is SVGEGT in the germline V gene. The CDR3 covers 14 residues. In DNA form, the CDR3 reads TGTGCCAGCAGTCCTCAGGGGGCTGGCGGGGAGCTGTTTTTT. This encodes CASSPQGAGGELFF.

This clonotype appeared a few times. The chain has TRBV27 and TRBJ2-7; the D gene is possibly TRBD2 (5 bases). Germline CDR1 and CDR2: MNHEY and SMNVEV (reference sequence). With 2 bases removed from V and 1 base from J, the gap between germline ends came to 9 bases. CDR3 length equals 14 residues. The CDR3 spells CASSLDAGSYEQYF. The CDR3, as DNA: TGTGCCAGCAGTTTAGATGCGGGTTCCTACGAGCAGTACTTC.

The CDR3 DNA reads TGTGCCAGCAGCCAGGGAGGGCGGAATCAGCCCCAGCATTTT. Protein: CASSQGGRNQPQHF. V is TRBV3-1 and J is TRBJ1-5; no reliable D call. The V gene lost 3 bases and the J gene lost 4 bases, with 10 bases spanning the gap. Germline lookup yields CDR1 LGHDT and CDR2 YNNKEL (reference sequence). CDR3 length: 14 residues. Combining the CDR3 with reference TRBV3-1 and TRBJ1-5 gives the whole variable domain DTAVSQTPKYLVTQMGNDKSIKCEQNLGHDTMYWYKQDSKKFLKIMFSYNNKELIINETVPNRFSPKSPDKAHLNLHINSLELGDSAVYFCASSQGGRNQPQHFGDGTRLSIL.

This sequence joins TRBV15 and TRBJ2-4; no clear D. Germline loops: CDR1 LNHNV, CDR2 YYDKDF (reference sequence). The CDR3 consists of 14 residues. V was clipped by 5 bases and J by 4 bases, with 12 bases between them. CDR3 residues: CATSLADPKNIQYF. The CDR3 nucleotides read TGTGCCACCAGCCTTGCGGACCCTAAAAACATTCAGTACTTC.

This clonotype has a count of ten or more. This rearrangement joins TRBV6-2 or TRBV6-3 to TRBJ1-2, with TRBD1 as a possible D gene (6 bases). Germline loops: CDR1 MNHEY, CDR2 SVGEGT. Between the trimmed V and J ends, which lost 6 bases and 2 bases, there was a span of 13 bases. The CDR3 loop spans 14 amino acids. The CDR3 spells CASRRTTGNYGYTF. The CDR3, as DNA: TGTGCCAGCAGGCGTACCACAGGGAACTATGGCTACACCTTC.

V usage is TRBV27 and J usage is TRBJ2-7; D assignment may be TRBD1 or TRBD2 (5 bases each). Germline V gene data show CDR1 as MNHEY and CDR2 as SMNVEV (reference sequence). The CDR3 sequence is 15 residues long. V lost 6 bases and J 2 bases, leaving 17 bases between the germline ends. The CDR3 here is CASSTGTTLPYEQYF. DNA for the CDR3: TGTGCCAGCAGCACCGGGACGACGCTCCCCTACGAGCAGTACTTC.

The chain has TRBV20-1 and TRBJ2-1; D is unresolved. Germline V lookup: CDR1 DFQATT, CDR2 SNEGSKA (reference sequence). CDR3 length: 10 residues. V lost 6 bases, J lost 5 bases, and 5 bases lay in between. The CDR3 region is CSAENNEQFF. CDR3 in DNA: TGCAGTGCGGAGAACAATGAGCAGTTCTTC.

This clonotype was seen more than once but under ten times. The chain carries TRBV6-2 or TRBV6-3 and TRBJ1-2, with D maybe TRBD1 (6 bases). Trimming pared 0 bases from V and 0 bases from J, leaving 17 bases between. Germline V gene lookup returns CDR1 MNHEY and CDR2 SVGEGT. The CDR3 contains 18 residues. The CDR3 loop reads CASSYSSRGAPANYGYTF. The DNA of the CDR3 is TGTGCCAGCAGTTACTCGTCACGGGGGGCGCCCGCTAACTATGGCTACACCTTC.

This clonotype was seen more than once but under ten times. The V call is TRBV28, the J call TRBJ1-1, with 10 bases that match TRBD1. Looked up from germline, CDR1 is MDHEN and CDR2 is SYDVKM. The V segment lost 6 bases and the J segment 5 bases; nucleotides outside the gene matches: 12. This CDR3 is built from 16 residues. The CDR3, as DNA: TGTGCCAGCAGAATGCCCCGGGGACAGGGGCGAACTGAAGCTTTCTTT. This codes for CASRMPRGQGRTEAFF.

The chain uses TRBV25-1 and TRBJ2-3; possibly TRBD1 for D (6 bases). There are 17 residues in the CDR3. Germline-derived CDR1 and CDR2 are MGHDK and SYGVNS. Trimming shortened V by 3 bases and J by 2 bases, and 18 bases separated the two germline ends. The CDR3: CASSDDTLGALTDTQYF. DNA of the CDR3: TGTGCCAGCAGTGACGACACACTGGGGGCACTCACAGATACGCAGTATTTT.

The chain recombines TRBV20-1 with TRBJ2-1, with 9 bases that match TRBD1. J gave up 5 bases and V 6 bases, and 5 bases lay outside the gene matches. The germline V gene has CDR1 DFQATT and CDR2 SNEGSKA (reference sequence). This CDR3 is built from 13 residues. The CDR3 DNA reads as TGCAGTGCCCGGGACAGGGTAAACAATGAGCAGTTCTTC. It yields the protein CSARDRVNNEQFF.

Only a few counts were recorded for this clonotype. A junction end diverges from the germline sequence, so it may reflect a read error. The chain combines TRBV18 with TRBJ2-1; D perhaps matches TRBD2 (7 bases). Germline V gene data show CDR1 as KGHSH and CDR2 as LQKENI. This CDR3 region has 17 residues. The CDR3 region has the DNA TGTGCCAGCTCCCCACCCCGAGGGGGAGGGATGCACGATGAGCAGTTCTTC. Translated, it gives CASSPPRGGGMHDEQFF. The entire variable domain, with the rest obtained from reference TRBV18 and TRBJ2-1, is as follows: NAGVMQNPRHLVRRRGQEARLRCSPMKGHSHVYWYRQLPEEGLKFMVYLQKENIIDESGMPKERFSAEFPKEGPSILRIQQVVRGDSAAYFCASSPPRGGGMHDEQFFGPGTRLTVL.

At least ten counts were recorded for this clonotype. CDR3 sequence reads: CASSDRLGTEAFF. The CDR3 coding sequence is TGTGCCAGCAGTGATCGGTTGGGCACTGAAGCTTTCTTT. This chain links TRBV6-2 or TRBV6-3 with TRBJ1-1; D is unclear. V lost 5 bases to trimming and J lost 4 bases, with 11 bases between them. From germline, CDR1 is MNHEY and CDR2 SVGEGT. The CDR3 has 13 residues.

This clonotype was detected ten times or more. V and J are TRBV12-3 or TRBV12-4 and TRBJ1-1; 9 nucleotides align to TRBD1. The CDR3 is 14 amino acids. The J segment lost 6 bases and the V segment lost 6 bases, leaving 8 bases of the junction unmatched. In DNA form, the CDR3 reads TGTGCCAGCAGCATTGGGACAGGGTGGTCTGAAGCTTTCTTT. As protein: CASSIGTGWSEAFF.

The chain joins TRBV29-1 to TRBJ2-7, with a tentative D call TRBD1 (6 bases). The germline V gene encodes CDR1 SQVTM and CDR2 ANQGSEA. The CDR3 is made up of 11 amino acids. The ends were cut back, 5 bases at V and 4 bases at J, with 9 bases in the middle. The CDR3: CSVLQGYEQYF. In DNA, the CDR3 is TGCAGCGTTCTGCAGGGGTACGAGCAGTACTTC.

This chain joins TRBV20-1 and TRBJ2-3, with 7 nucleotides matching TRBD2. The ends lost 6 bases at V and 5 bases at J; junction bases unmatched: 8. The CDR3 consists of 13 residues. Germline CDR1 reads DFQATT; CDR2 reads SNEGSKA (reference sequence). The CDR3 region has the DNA TGCAGTGCCAGGGACTATCGGAGAGATACGCAGTATTTT. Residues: CSARDYRRDTQYF.

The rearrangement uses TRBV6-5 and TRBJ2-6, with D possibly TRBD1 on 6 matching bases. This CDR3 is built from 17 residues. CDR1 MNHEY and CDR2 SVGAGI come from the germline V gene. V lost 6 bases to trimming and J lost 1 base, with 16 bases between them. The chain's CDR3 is CASRSQGLTSGANVLTF. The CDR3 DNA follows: TGTGCCAGCAGGTCACAGGGTCTTACTTCTGGGGCCAACGTCCTGACTTTC.

CDR3 sequence: CASSQGTGVEQYF. The CDR3 bases are TGTGCCAGCAGCCAAGGAACAGGGGTAGAGCAGTACTTC. J is TRBJ2-7 and V is TRBV3-1, with 7 bases identical to TRBD1. The germline V gene has CDR1 LGHDT and CDR2 YNNKEL (reference sequence). V shed 1 base and J 7 bases; nucleotides not matched to a gene: 4. The CDR3 covers 13 residues.

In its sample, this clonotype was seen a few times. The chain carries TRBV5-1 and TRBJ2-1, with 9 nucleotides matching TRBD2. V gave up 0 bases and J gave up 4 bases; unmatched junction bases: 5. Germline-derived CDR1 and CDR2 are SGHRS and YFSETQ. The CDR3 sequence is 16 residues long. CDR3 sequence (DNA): TGCGCCAGCAGCTTGGCTCCAGCGGGAGGTTACAATGAGCAGTTCTTC. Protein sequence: CASSLAPAGGYNEQFF.

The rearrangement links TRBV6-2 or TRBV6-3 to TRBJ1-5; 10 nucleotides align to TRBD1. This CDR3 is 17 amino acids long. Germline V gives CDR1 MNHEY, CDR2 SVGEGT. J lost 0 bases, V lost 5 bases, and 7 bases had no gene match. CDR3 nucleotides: TGTGCCAGCAGTCCCGGGACAGGGGCCTCTAGCAATCAGCCCCAGCATTTT. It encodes CASSPGTGASSNQPQHF.

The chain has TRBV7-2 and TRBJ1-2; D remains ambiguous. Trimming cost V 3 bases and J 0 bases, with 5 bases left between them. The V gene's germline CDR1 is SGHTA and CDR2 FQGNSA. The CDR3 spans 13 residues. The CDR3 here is CASSFVSNYGYTF. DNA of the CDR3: TGTGCCAGCAGCTTCGTCTCTAACTATGGCTACACCTTC.

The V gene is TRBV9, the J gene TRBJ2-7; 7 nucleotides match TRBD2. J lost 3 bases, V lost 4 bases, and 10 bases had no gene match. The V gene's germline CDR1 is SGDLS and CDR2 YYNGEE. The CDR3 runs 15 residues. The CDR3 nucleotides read TGTGCCAGCAGCCGTTATGGGGAGGGGCGCTACGAGCAGTACTTC. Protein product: CASSRYGEGRYEQYF.